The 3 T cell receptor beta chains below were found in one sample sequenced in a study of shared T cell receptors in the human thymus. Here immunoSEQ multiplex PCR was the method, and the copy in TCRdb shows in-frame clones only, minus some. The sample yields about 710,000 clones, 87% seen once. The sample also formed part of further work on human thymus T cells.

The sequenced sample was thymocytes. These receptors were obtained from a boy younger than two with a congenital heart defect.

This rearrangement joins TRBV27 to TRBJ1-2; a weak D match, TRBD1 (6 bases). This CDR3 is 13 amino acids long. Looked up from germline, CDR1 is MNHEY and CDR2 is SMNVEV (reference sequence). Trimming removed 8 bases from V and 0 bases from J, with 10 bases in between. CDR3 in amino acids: CASWGPANYGYTF. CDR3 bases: TGTGCCAGCTGGGGGCCGGCTAACTATGGCTACACCTTC.

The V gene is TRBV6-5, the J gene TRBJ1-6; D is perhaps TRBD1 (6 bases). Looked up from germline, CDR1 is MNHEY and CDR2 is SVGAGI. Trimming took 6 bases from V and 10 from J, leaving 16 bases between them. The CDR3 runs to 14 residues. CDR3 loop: CASRQGRCPSPLHF. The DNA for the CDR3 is TGTGCCAGCAGACAGGGAAGGTGTCCGTCACCCCTCCACTTT.

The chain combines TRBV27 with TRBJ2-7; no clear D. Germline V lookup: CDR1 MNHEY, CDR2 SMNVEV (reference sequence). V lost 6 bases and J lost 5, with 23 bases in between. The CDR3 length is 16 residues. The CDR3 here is CASSLNRSTSRNEQYF. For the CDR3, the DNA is TGTGCCAGCAGCCTTAACCGCTCGACATCCAGGAACGAGCAGTACTTC.